These T cell receptor beta chains were read from a single sample in a study of CD8 T cells in Susac syndrome. TCRdb reprocessed the immunoSEQ multiplex PCR reads via MiXCR and lists one record per CDR3 protein. The repertoire holds a few hundred thousand distinct CDR3 sequences, with around 83% as singletons. The sequenced sample consisted of CD8+ T cells from PBMCs. These receptors were taken from a human donor with multiple sclerosis. CDR3s include the opening cysteine and the closing phenylalanine or tryptophan. A D gene is named only where the DNA matches it firmly. Size is stated for part of the rows, as once, few or many counts, or as a class when the clone is expanded.

clone size | J gene | D gene | V gene | CDR3 protein | CDR3 DNA
. | TRBJ2-7 | . | TRBV24-1 | CATSPRPGFSYEQYF | TGTGCCACCAGTCCTCGGCCAGGGTTCTCCTACGAGCAGTACTTC
. | TRBJ2-1 | TRBD2 | TRBV24-1 | CATSDPRTSVHNEQFF | TGTGCCACCAGTGATCCCCGGACTAGCGTTCACAATGAGCAGTTCTTC
. | TRBJ1-5 | . | TRBV27 | CASSLDGASNQPQHF | TGTGCCAGCAGTTTGGACGGGGCCAGCAATCAGCCCCAGCATTTT
. | TRBJ2-5 | . | TRBV7-6 | CASSPEAAEIETQYF | TGTGCCAGCAGCCCCGAAGCGGCGGAAATAGAGACCCAGTACTTC
once | TRBJ1-1 | . | TRBV11-3 | CASSDRNQGPTEAFF | TGTGCCAGCAGCGACCGGAACCAGGGACCCACTGAAGCTTTCTTT
once | TRBJ2-1 | TRBD2 | TRBV9 | CASSVEERGDYNEQFF | TGTGCCAGCAGCGTAGAAGAGCGGGGAGACTACAATGAGCAGTTCTTC
. | TRBJ2-1 | TRBD2 | TRBV7-8 | CASSPPSGGYNEQFF | TGTGCCAGCAGCCCCCCTAGCGGGGGGTACAATGAGCAGTTCTTC
. | TRBJ2-5 | . | TRBV7-6 | CASSGGGYQETQYF | TGTGCCAGCAGTGGGGGGGGCTACCAAGAGACCCAGTACTTC
. | TRBJ2-7 | . | TRBV11-2 | CASTPWVGEGSYEQYF | TGTGCCAGCACCCCTTGGGTTGGGGAAGGCTCCTACGAGCAGTACTTC
. | TRBJ1-5 | . | TRBV10-3 | CAISESWESNQPQHF | TGTGCCATCAGTGAGTCGTGGGAGAGCAATCAGCCCCAGCATTTT
. | TRBJ1-2 | . | TRBV28 | CASSSLGGEKWGYTF | TGTGCCAGCAGCTCACTAGGAGGGGAGAAATGGGGCTACACCTTC
. | TRBJ1-1 | TRBD1 | TRBV19 | CASSIQGGRTEAFF | TGTGCCAGTAGTATCCAAGGGGGCCGTACTGAAGCTTTCTTT
. | TRBJ2-1 | TRBD2 | TRBV6-1 | CASSDLVAGPYNEQFF | TGTGCCAGCAGTGATCTCGTAGCGGGGCCCTACAATGAGCAGTTCTTC
few | TRBJ1-1 | . | TRBV6-1 | CASTLQGLVRTEAFF | TGTGCCAGCACCCTACAGGGCCTCGTACGCACTGAAGCTTTCTTT
. | TRBJ2-1 | . | TRBV6-1 | CASSQKAGVTYNEQFF | TGTGCCAGCAGTCAGAAAGCCGGGGTAACCTACAATGAGCAGTTCTTC
. | TRBJ2-3 | . | TRBV7-8 | CASSPFGREGTDTQYF | TGTGCCAGCAGCCCGTTTGGCAGGGAAGGCACAGATACGCAGTATTTT
. | TRBJ1-1 | . | TRBV6-6 | CASSYSDPKTEAFF | TGTGCCAGCAGTTACTCGGACCCCAAAACTGAAGCTTTCTTT
. | TRBJ1-3 | . | TRBV6-5 | CASSYDSSSGNTIYF | TGTGCCAGCAGTTACGACAGTAGCTCTGGAAACACCATATATTTT
. | TRBJ1-1 | . | TRBV6-1 | CATWDPEAFF | TGTGCCACTTGGGACCCTGAAGCTTTCTTT
. | TRBJ2-1 | . | TRBV27 | CASSLGQVPNEQFF | TGTGCCAGCAGTTTAGGTCAGGTACCCAATGAGCAGTTCTTC
few | TRBJ2-3 | . | TRBV4-1 | CASSQVTGGTDTQYF | TGCGCCAGCAGCCAAGTGACGGGAGGCACAGATACGCAGTATTTT
. | TRBJ2-7 | . | TRBV2 | CATKTVAYEQYF | TGTGCCACAAAGACGGTTGCCTACGAGCAGTACTTC
. | TRBJ2-2 | TRBD2 | TRBV7-8 | CASSLGLAVYTGELFF | TGTGCCAGCAGCTTAGGACTAGCGGTTTACACCGGGGAGCTGTTTTTT
. | TRBJ2-2 | . | TRBV5-1 | CASGGFGELFF | TGCGCCAGCGGGGGATTCGGGGAGCTGTTTTTT
. | TRBJ2-7 | . | TRBV28 | CASSLLAGDPLEQYF | TGTGCCAGCAGTTTACTCGCCGGGGACCCGCTCGAGCAGTACTTC
. | TRBJ1-2 | . | TRBV7-9 | CASSSGQYYGYTF | TGTGCCAGCAGCTCAGGACAGTACTATGGCTACACCTTC